Listed below are T cell receptor beta chains from one sample, sequenced in a study of cytomegalovirus exposure and HLA in healthy donors. Generated by immunoSEQ multiplex PCR, the TCRdb table keeps only in-frame clones and is missing some. The sample records about 70,000 clones, 62% being singletons. Source material: PBMCs. The source of these receptors is a man aged 25 to 40 in good health and CMV-seronegative. Both conserved end residues are trimmed from each CDR3. D genes are given only for firm matches.

v_call,d_call,j_call,cdr3_aa
TRBV2,TRBD1,TRBJ1-1,ASSAGGSWTEAF
TRBV5-1,TRBD1,TRBJ1-2,ASSLASDRGSYT
TRBV27,NA,TRBJ1-5,ASTQGWNQPQH
TRBV5-8,NA,TRBJ2-3,ASSLAGHDTDTQY
TRBV9,NA,TRBJ2-5,ASSAPTETQY
TRBV28,NA,TRBJ2-7,ASSRQVTEQY
TRBV19,NA,TRBJ2-5,ASSEGSRETQY
TRBV4-1,TRBD2,TRBJ2-1,ASSQGSGANNEQF
TRBV14,NA,TRBJ1-2,ASSQEITGFGYT
TRBV27,NA,TRBJ2-7,ASSPRGGSYEQY
TRBV5-6,TRBD1,TRBJ1-4,ASTLQGIATNEKLF
TRBV7-2,TRBD2,TRBJ2-3,ASRNGGAPRAQY
TRBV19,TRBD1,TRBJ1-1,ASRDRGAPEAF
TRBV7-9,NA,TRBJ1-1,ASSSQGISTEAF
TRBV19,NA,TRBJ2-7,ASSIDAGLYEQY
TRBV6-1,TRBD1,TRBJ1-2,ASSEATGQGGYT
TRBV7-9,TRBD2,TRBJ2-7,ASSPGTSYEQY
TRBV5-4,NA,TRBJ1-6,ASRLDINSPLH
TRBV2,TRBD1,TRBJ2-7,ASGTAPHEQY
TRBV30,NA,TRBJ1-3,AWSVQQGNTIY
TRBV7-8,NA,TRBJ2-5,ASSSARSNQETQY
TRBV6-1,NA,TRBJ1-2,ASSAHGGAGYT
TRBV6-5,TRBD1,TRBJ2-5,ASSPSGGETQY
TRBV9,NA,TRBJ2-1,ASSVNQGFEQF
TRBV7-9,NA,TRBJ1-1,ASSLGRAPEAF
TRBV9,TRBD1,TRBJ2-7,ASSVADRGHEQY
TRBV27,NA,TRBJ1-2,ASSFQGLGDGYT
TRBV9,TRBD2,TRBJ2-1,ASSQRTSGYNEQF
TRBV7-7,NA,TRBJ1-3,ASSSGQGNTIY
TRBV2,TRBD1,TRBJ2-1,ASFRDSQGPDEQF
TRBV20-1,NA,TRBJ2-3,SASLQDTQY
TRBV25-1,TRBD1,TRBJ1-4,ASSRPGQGTGNEKLF
TRBV7-6,TRBD1,TRBJ1-1,ASSLAEEPGGFGTEAF